A single sample gave rise to the 25 T cell receptor beta chains below, sequenced in a study of OX40 agonist ivuxolimab in advanced cancers. Method: immunoSEQ multiplex PCR; TCRdb's copy keeps in-frame clones and lacks some. This sample has about 60,000 clones; about 86% occur once, and the top ten carry 0.85% to 1%. Sequencing used CD4+ or CD8+ T cells sorted from blood, obtained in a trial of the OX40 agonist ivuxolimab. The receptors here all came from an adult with an advanced solid tumor such as melanoma, head and neck, liver or kidney cancer.

V gene TRBV18 combines with J gene TRBJ1-3; D gene unclear. Deletions cut 2 bases from V and 2 bases from J, with 7 bases between. Germline V gene lookup returns CDR1 KGHSH and CDR2 LQKENI. This CDR3 is 14 amino acids long. CDR3: CASSPGRTGNTIYF. The CDR3, as DNA: TGTGCCAGCTCACCAGGGAGGACTGGAAACACCATATATTTT.

V is TRBV6-5 and J is TRBJ1-5, with 9 bases that match TRBD1. The CDR3 totals 15 residues. V was clipped by 6 bases and J by 2 bases; unmatched bases: 5. CDR1 MNHEY and CDR2 SVGAGI come from the germline V gene. DNA of the CDR3: TGTGCCAGCAGCTCGGACAGGGGAGGCAATCAGCCCCAGCATTTT. Translation: CASSSDRGGNQPQHF.

The chain links TRBV18 to TRBJ1-6; 7 positions agree with TRBD1. The length of the CDR3 is 19 residues. The V gene's germline CDR1 is KGHSH and CDR2 LQKENI. V dropped 3 bases and J dropped 7; count of bases not matched to a gene: 18. The CDR3 is CASSPLPTFNRGGNSPLHF. The CDR3 DNA reads TGTGCCAGCTCACCCCTGCCCACTTTCAACAGGGGAGGGAATTCACCCCTCCACTTT. The full variable domain, completed using reference TRBV18 and TRBJ1-6, is NAGVMQNPRHLVRRRGQEARLRCSPMKGHSHVYWYRQLPEEGLKFMVYLQKENIIDESGMPKERFSAEFPKEGPSILRIQQVVRGDSAAYFCASSPLPTFNRGGNSPLHFGNGTRLTVT.

The V and J genes are TRBV5-1 and TRBJ2-7; TRBD1 is a possible D gene (6 bases). The V end lost 4 bases, the J end lost 6 bases, and 17 bases lay between the germline ends. The CDR3 extends over 14 amino acids. CDR1 and CDR2 from the germline V gene are SGHRS and YFSETQ. The CDR3: CASSPGILGGEQYF. The CDR3 DNA sequence: TGCGCCAGCAGCCCTGGGATCCTAGGGGGCGAGCAGTACTTC.

This clone is deemed medium-sized. The V call is TRBV6-5, the J call TRBJ1-1; D is ambiguous. Germline V gene lookup returns CDR1 MNHEY and CDR2 SVGAGI. The V and J ends lost 6 bases and 7 bases respectively, with 18 bases between them. The CDR3 length is 14 residues. The CDR3 region is CASSSVGRRREAFF. The CDR3 bases are TGTGCCAGCAGCTCGGTGGGCAGGAGACGTGAAGCTTTCTTT.

The CDR3 sequence is CASSLVSGYEQYF. Here the CDR3 DNA reads TGTGCCAGCAGCTTAGTATCAGGTTATGAGCAGTACTTC. V and J are TRBV11-3 and TRBJ2-7; D not certain. In germline, CDR1 is SGHNT, CDR2 YENEEA. The CDR3 is made up of 13 amino acids. Trimming stripped 1 base from V and 7 bases from J, with 11 bases between. Based on the CDR3 plus reference TRBV11-3 and TRBJ2-7, the full variable domain is EAGVVQSPRYKIIEKKQPVAFWCNPISGHNTLYWYLQNLGQGPELLIRYENEEAVDDSQLPKDRFSAERLKGVDSTLKIQPAELGDSAVYLCASSLVSGYEQYFGPGTRLTVT.

The V gene is TRBV18, the J gene TRBJ1-1, with D possibly matching TRBD1 (5 bases). The V gene lost 3 bases and the J gene lost 0 bases, with 11 bases spanning the gap. CDR1 is KGHSH and CDR2 is LQKENI in the germline V gene. This CDR3 has 15 residues. CDR3 sequence: CASSPRGPMNTEAFF. The CDR3 DNA follows: TGTGCCAGCTCACCGCGGGGACCCATGAACACTGAAGCTTTCTTT.

This sequence joins TRBV18 and TRBJ2-1, with 11 bases aligning to TRBD1. The CDR3 consists of 17 residues. V was pared by 3 bases and J by 9 bases, with 13 bases of the junction left unmatched. Germline V CDR1 and CDR2: KGHSH, LQKENI. CDR3 residues: CASSPLTGTGGKGEQFF. The CDR3 nucleotides are TGTGCCAGCTCACCCCTAACCGGGACAGGGGGTAAGGGTGAGCAGTTCTTC.

The chain combines TRBV7-2 with TRBJ2-3, with 7 nucleotides matching TRBD1. V gave up 5 bases and J gave up 2 bases; unmatched junction bases: 10. This CDR3 is built from 16 residues. The germline V gene has CDR1 SGHTA and CDR2 FQGNSA. CDR3 sequence (DNA): TGTGCCAGCAGCCCCCGGTGGACAGGATCCACAGATACGCAGTATTTT. It is translated as CASSPRWTGSTDTQYF.

The chain employs TRBV18 and TRBJ1-3; D unclear. The germline V gene has CDR1 KGHSH and CDR2 LQKENI. V was clipped by 2 bases and J by 3 bases, with 11 bases between them. CDR3 length: 15 amino acids. CDR3 sequence (DNA): TGTGCCAGCTCACCAGCCCTGTCAGTTGGAAACACCATATATTTT. Its protein is CASSPALSVGNTIYF.

The chain carries TRBV5-6 and TRBJ2-3; 10 bases map to TRBD2. The CDR3 consists of 17 residues. Germline loops: CDR1 SGHDT, CDR2 YYEEEE. The V gene end was trimmed by 3 bases and the J gene end by 1 base; junction bases not matched to a gene: 8. DNA of the CDR3: TGTGCCAGCAGCTGGGGCCCCGGGACTAGCGGCACAGATACGCAGTATTTT. Translated: CASSWGPGTSGTDTQYF.

This rearrangement joins TRBV12-5 to TRBJ1-2, with a tentative D call TRBD1 (5 bases). With 7 bases removed from V and 3 bases from J, the gap between germline ends came to 9 bases. Germline-derived CDR1 and CDR2 are LGHNT and FRNRAP. This CDR3 is 12 amino acids long. CDR3 coding DNA: TGTGCTAGTGCCAGGGACCACTATGGCTACACCTTC. Its protein product is CASARDHYGYTF.

For this clone: This sample includes further DNA sequences coding for the same CDR3. This chain connects TRBV4-2 to TRBJ1-5, with unresolved D. Germline V CDR1 and CDR2: LGHNA, YNFKEQ. Between the trimmed V and J ends, which lost 1 base and 0 bases, there was a span of 10 bases. The CDR3 loop spans 16 amino acids. CDR3 nucleotides: TGTGCCAGCAGCCAAGCGCAGACATATAGCAATCAGCCCCAGCATTTT. Translation gives CASSQAQTYSNQPQHF.

This sequence joins TRBV5-1 and TRBJ1-1; D is undetermined. Between the trimmed V and J ends, which lost 0 bases and 6 bases, there was a span of 9 bases. This CDR3 is built from 13 residues. Germline V gene data show CDR1 as SGHRS and CDR2 as YFSETQ. The CDR3 reads CASSLERPSEAFF. The CDR3 DNA reads as TGCGCCAGCAGCTTGGAACGGCCTTCTGAAGCTTTCTTT.

The rearrangement joins TRBV2 to TRBJ2-7; D uncertain. This CDR3 has 10 amino acids. Per germline, CDR1 SNHLY and CDR2 FYNNEI. Trimming took 5 bases from V and 3 from J, leaving 2 bases between them. The CDR3 is CASSFYEQYF. The CDR3 DNA reads as TGTGCCAGCAGTTTCTACGAGCAGTACTTC.

The V call is TRBV5-1, the J call TRBJ1-1; no clear D gene. CDR3 length: 14 amino acids. Germline V CDR1 and CDR2: SGHRS, YFSETQ. The V and J ends lost 5 bases and 1 base respectively, with 12 bases between them. The CDR3 sequence: CASRSKVSNTEAFF. For the CDR3, the DNA is TGCGCCAGCAGAAGCAAGGTGTCGAACACTGAAGCTTTCTTT.

The chain couples TRBV5-1 to TRBJ1-2, with 7 bases fitting TRBD1. Trimming removed 1 base from V and 2 bases from J; junction bases left unmatched: 8. The CDR3 loop spans 16 amino acids. Germline CDR1 reads SGHRS; CDR2 reads YFSETQ. CDR3 sequence: CASSLSGTAKNYGYTF. The CDR3 nucleotides are TGCGCCAGCAGCTTGAGCGGGACAGCTAAAAACTATGGCTACACCTTC.

The chain uses TRBV6-5 and TRBJ2-5; 8 bases agree with TRBD1. CDR1 and CDR2 from the germline V gene are MNHEY and SVGAGI. J gave up 2 bases and V 3 bases, and 2 bases lay outside the gene matches. This CDR3 contains 14 residues. The CDR3 sequence is CASSYGTGQETQYF. In nucleotides, the CDR3 is TGTGCCAGCAGTTATGGGACAGGACAAGAGACCCAGTACTTC.

The chain uses TRBV5-1 and TRBJ1-1, with TRBD1 matching over 11 bases. The CDR3 runs 17 residues. Germline V lookup: CDR1 SGHRS, CDR2 YFSETQ. The ends lost 0 bases at V and 1 base at J; junction bases unmatched: 5. Here the CDR3 reads CASSLAHGTGGNTEAFF. The CDR3 DNA is TGCGCCAGCAGCTTGGCCCATGGGACAGGGGGGAACACTGAAGCTTTCTTT.

The chain uses TRBV6-6 and TRBJ2-2; tentatively, D is TRBD1 or TRBD2 (5 bases each). There are 14 residues in the CDR3. Deletions cut 6 bases from V and 2 bases from J, with 10 bases between. Germline CDR1 MNHNY, CDR2 SVGAGI (reference sequence). The DNA of the CDR3 is TGTGCCAGCAGACCGAGGGGAAACACCGGGGAGCTGTTTTTT. Translating it yields CASRPRGNTGELFF.

This chain links TRBV5-1 with TRBJ2-5; 11 positions agree with TRBD1. Per germline, CDR1 SGHRS and CDR2 YFSETQ. The length of the CDR3 is 16 residues. Losses at the gene ends were 0 bases for V and 5 bases for J; bases not matched to a gene: 6. The CDR3 nucleotides read TGCGCCAGCAGCTTGGACGGACAGGGGGCTAGGGAGACCCAGTACTTC. This translates into CASSLDGQGARETQYF. The variable domain in full, with the rest retrieved from reference TRBV5-1 and TRBJ2-5, is KAGVTQTPRYLIKTRGQQVTLSCSPISGHRSVSWYQQTPGQGLQFLFEYFSETQRNKGNFPGRFSGRQFSNSRSEMNVSTLELGDSALYLCASSLDGQGARETQYFGPGTRLLVL.

The chain has TRBV10-3 and TRBJ1-6; the match to TRBD1 covers 9 bases. This CDR3 has 18 amino acids. Germline lookup yields CDR1 ENHRY and CDR2 SYGVKD. After removal of 0 bases from V and 7 bases from J, the junction contained 10 bases not matched to a gene. The CDR3 sequence: CAISESKGAGTGNSPLHF. CDR3 coding DNA: TGTGCCATCAGTGAGTCGAAAGGGGCCGGGACAGGGAATTCACCCCTCCACTTT.

This clone occurred once. This chain links TRBV19 with TRBJ1-5; 11 nucleotides align to TRBD1. There are 15 residues in the CDR3. V trimming: 7 bases; J trimming: 1 base; junction bases outside the gene matches: 3. Germline CDR1 and CDR2: LNHDA and SQIVND (reference sequence). The CDR3 spells CASKGTGGSNQPQHF. The CDR3 DNA follows: TGTGCCAGTAAAGGGACAGGGGGAAGCAATCAGCCCCAGCATTTT.

The V and J genes are TRBV11-2 and TRBJ1-2; 11 bases line up with TRBD1. V was clipped by 5 bases and J by 5 bases; unmatched bases: 4. This CDR3 contains 14 residues. Germline assignment: CDR1 SGHAT and CDR2 FQNNGV. Here the CDR3 reads CASSRRDRGYGYTF. In DNA, the CDR3 is TGTGCCAGCAGCCGGCGGGACAGGGGGTATGGCTACACCTTC.

This chain links TRBV18 with TRBJ2-7, with D perhaps TRBD2 (6 bases). Per the germline V gene, CDR1 is KGHSH and CDR2 is LQKENI. Trimming stripped 4 bases from V and 3 bases from J, with 10 bases between. The CDR3 contains 13 residues. In DNA, the CDR3 is TGTGCCAGCTCACGCAGGGAGGACTACGAGCAGTACTTC. Encoded protein: CASSRREDYEQYF.